These T cell receptor beta chains were read from a single sample in a study of blood T cell repertoires in COVID-19. Data came from immunoSEQ multiplex PCR; TCRdb stores just in-frame clones and leaves some out. The data contain around 150,000 clones, 76% of them singletons. The specimen was peripheral blood. Receptor source: a man aged 55-75 years with acute or convalescent COVID-19. Both conserved end residues are part of each CDR3. A D gene is named only where the DNA matches it firmly.

v_call: TRBV10-3
d_call: NA
j_call: TRBJ2-5
cdr3_aa: CAISGGQTAAQQETQYF

v_call: TRBV2
d_call: NA
j_call: TRBJ1-2
cdr3_aa: CASREGLQGDGYTF

v_call: TRBV18
d_call: NA
j_call: TRBJ1-5
cdr3_aa: CASSPRANQPQHF

v_call: TRBV4-2
d_call: TRBD1
j_call: TRBJ1-1
cdr3_aa: CASSQATGGATEAFF

v_call: TRBV27
d_call: NA
j_call: TRBJ2-2
cdr3_aa: CASTILGVNTGELFF

v_call: TRBV6-5
d_call: NA
j_call: TRBJ1-5
cdr3_aa: CASRLNSNQPQHF

v_call: TRBV19
d_call: NA
j_call: TRBJ2-2
cdr3_aa: CASSLQGLPTWELFF

v_call: TRBV2
d_call: NA
j_call: TRBJ2-2
cdr3_aa: CASSVIHPAGGELFF

v_call: TRBV5-8
d_call: TRBD2
j_call: TRBJ2-3
cdr3_aa: CASSGGTSGMPDTQYF

v_call: TRBV12-5
d_call: TRBD1
j_call: TRBJ2-5
cdr3_aa: CASGPGQWKETQYF

v_call: TRBV3-1/TRBV3-2
d_call: NA
j_call: TRBJ1-4
cdr3_aa: CASSQLDRRYEKLFF

v_call: TRBV5-1
d_call: TRBD2
j_call: TRBJ2-3
cdr3_aa: CASSPAFGGADTQYF

v_call: TRBV4-1
d_call: TRBD2
j_call: TRBJ2-3
cdr3_aa: CASSQDPAGGGTDTQYF

v_call: TRBV5-1
d_call: NA
j_call: TRBJ1-1
cdr3_aa: CASSLGRGGTEAFF

v_call: TRBV4-1
d_call: TRBD1
j_call: TRBJ1-2
cdr3_aa: CASSPGQGAFNYGYTF

v_call: TRBV6-6
d_call: TRBD1
j_call: TRBJ1-6
cdr3_aa: CASSSGQSSPLHF

v_call: TRBV5-1
d_call: NA
j_call: TRBJ2-1
cdr3_aa: CASSLAGGLGATTDNEQFF

v_call: TRBV6-1
d_call: NA
j_call: TRBJ1-5
cdr3_aa: CASSEPGVSQPQHF

v_call: TRBV5-4
d_call: TRBD2
j_call: TRBJ2-3
cdr3_aa: CASSPRLAAAGTQYF

v_call: TRBV25-1
d_call: TRBD2
j_call: TRBJ2-3
cdr3_aa: CASSESGSGGTQYF

v_call: TRBV2
d_call: TRBD1
j_call: TRBJ1-1
cdr3_aa: CASSPGQGMNTEAFF

v_call: TRBV11-2
d_call: TRBD1
j_call: TRBJ2-7
cdr3_aa: CATQTGSYEQYF

v_call: TRBV6-5
d_call: NA
j_call: TRBJ1-5
cdr3_aa: CAPPRTTNQPQHF

v_call: TRBV11-2
d_call: TRBD2
j_call: TRBJ2-1
cdr3_aa: CASSLWTSGYNEQFF

v_call: TRBV3-1/TRBV3-2
d_call: TRBD2
j_call: TRBJ2-2
cdr3_aa: CASSLGGGNTGELFF

v_call: TRBV5-1
d_call: NA
j_call: TRBJ2-7
cdr3_aa: CASSLALGDYEQYF

v_call: TRBV28
d_call: NA
j_call: TRBJ2-7
cdr3_aa: CASSSPLRGNYGGQYF

v_call: TRBV6-5
d_call: NA
j_call: TRBJ1-3
cdr3_aa: CASSSPVRGSGNTIYF

v_call: TRBV7-3
d_call: TRBD2
j_call: TRBJ2-2
cdr3_aa: CASSPPSGRTGELFF

v_call: TRBV19
d_call: TRBD1
j_call: TRBJ2-3
cdr3_aa: CASSIGDRGTDTQYF